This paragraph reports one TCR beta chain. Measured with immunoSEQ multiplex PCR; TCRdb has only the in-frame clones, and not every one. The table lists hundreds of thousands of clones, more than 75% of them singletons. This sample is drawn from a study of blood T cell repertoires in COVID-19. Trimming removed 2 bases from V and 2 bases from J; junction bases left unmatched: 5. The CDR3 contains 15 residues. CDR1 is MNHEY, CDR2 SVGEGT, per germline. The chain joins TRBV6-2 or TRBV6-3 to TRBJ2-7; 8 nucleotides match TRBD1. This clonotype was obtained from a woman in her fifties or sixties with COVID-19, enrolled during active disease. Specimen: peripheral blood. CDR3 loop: CASSYGPGGAYEQYF. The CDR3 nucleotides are TGTGCCAGCAGTTACGGTCCAGGGGGCGCCTACGAGCAGTACTTC.